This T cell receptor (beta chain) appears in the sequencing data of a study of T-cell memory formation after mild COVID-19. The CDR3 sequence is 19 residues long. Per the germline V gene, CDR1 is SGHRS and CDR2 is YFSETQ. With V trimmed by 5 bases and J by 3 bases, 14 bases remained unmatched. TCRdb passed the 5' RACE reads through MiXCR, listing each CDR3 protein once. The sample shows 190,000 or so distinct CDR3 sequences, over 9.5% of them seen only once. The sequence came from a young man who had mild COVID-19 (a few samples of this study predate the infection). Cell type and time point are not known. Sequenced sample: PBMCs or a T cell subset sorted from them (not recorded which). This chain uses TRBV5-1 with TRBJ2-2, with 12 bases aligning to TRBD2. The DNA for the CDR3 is TGCGCCAGCAGAGGACTAGCGGGGAGAAAAGTAATATACACCGGGGAGCTGTTTTTT. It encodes CASRGLAGRKVIYTGELFF.